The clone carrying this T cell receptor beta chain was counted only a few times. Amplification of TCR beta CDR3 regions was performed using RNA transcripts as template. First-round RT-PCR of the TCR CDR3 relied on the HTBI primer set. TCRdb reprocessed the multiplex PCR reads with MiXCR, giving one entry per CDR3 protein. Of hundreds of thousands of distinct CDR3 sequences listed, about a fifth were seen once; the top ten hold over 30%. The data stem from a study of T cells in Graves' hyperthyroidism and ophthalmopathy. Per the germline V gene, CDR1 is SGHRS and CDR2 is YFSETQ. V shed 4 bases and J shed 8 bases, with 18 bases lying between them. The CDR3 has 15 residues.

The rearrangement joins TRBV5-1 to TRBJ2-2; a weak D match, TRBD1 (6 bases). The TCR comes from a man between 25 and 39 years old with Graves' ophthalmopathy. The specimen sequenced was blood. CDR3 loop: CASSRDTDWRGELFF. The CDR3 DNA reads TGCGCCAGCAGCCGGGACACAGATTGGAGGGGGGAGCTGTTTTTT.